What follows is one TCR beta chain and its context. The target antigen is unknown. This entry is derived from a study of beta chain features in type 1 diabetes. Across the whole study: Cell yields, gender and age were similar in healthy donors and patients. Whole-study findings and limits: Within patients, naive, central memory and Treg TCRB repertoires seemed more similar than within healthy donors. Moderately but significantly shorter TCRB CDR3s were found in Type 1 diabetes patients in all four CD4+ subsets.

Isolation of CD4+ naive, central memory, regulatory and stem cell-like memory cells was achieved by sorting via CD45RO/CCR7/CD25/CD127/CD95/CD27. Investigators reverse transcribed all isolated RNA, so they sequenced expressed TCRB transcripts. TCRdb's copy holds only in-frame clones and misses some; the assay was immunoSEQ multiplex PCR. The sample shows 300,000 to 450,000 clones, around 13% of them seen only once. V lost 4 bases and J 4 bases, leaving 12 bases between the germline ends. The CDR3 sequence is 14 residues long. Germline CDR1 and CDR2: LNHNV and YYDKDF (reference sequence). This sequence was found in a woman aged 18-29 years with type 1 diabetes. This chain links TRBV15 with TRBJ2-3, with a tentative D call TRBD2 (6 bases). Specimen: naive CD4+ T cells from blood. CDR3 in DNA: TGTGCCACCAGCACCCGACTAGTTGCAGATACGCAGTATTTT. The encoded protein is CATSTRLVADTQYF.